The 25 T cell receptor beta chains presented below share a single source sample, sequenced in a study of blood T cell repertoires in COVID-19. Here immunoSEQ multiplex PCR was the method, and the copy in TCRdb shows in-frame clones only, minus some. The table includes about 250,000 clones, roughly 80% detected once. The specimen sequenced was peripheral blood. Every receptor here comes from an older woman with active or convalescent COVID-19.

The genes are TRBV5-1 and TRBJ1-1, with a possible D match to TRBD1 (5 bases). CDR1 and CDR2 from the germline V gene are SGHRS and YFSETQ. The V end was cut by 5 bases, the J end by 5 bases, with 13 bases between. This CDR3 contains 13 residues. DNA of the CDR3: TGCGCCAGCAGAGTCTGGGGGGGTACTGAAGCTTTCTTT. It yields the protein CASRVWGGTEAFF.

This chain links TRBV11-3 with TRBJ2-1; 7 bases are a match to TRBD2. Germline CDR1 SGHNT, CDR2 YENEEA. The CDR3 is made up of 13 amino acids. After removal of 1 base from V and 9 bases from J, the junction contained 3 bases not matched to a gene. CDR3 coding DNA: TGTGCCAGCAGCTTAGGCGGCGGGGGTGAGCAGTTCTTC. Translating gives CASSLGGGGEQFF. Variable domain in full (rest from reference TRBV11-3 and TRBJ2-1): EAGVVQSPRYKIIEKKQPVAFWCNPISGHNTLYWYLQNLGQGPELLIRYENEEAVDDSQLPKDRFSAERLKGVDSTLKIQPAELGDSAVYLCASSLGGGGEQFFGPGTRLTVL.

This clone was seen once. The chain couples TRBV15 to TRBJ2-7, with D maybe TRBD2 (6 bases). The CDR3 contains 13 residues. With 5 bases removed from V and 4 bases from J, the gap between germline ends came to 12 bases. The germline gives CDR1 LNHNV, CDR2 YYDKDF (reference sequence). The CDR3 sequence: CATSPDGRYEQYV. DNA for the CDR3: TGTGCCACCAGCCCCGATGGGAGGTACGAGCAGTACGTC.

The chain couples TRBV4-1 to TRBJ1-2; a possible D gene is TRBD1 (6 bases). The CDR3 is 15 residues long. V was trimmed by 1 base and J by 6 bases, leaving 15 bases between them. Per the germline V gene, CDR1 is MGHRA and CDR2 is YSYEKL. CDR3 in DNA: TGCGCCAGCAGCCAAGTAACACAGGGTGATAATGGCTACACCTTC. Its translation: CASSQVTQGDNGYTF.

CDR3 DNA sequence: TGTGCCAGCAGCCTGGCGGTGTACACTGAAGCTTTCTTT. Its translation is CASSLAVYTEAFF. The chain links TRBV7-3 to TRBJ1-1, with D unresolved. V lost 5 bases and J lost 3, with 10 bases in between. The CDR3 contains 13 residues. The germline gives CDR1 SGHTA, CDR2 FQGTGA. Using reference TRBV7-3 and TRBJ1-1 for the parts outside the CDR3, the full variable domain is GAGVSQTPSNKVTEKGKYVELRCDPISGHTALYWYRQSLGQGPEFLIYFQGTGAADDSGLPNDRFFAVRPEGSVSTLKIQRTERGDSAVYLCASSLAVYTEAFFGQGTRLTVV.

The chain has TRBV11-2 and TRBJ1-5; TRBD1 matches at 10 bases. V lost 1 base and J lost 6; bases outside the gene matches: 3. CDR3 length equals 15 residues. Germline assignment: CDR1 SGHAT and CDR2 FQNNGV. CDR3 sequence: CASSLGQGAAQPQHF. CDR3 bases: TGTGCCAGCAGCTTAGGACAGGGGGCGGCTCAGCCCCAGCATTTT. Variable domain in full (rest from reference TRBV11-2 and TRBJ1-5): EAGVAQSPRYKIIEKRQSVAFWCNPISGHATLYWYQQILGQGPKLLIQFQNNGVVDDSQLPKDRFSAERLKGVDSTLKIQPAKLEDSAVYLCASSLGQGAAQPQHFGDGTRLSIL.

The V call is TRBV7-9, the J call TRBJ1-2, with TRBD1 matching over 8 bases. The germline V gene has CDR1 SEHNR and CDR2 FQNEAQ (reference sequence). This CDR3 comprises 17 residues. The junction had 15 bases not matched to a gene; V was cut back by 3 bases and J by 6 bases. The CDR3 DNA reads TGTGCCAGCAGCTTTCCTGCAATGACAGGGGCGGTTGATGGCTACACCTTC. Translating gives CASSFPAMTGAVDGYTF.

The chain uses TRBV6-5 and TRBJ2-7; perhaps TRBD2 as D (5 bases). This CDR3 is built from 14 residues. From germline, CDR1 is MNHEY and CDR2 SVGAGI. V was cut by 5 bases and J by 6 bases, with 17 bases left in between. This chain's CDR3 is CASSTLPGSTEQYV. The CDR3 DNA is TGTGCCAGCAGTACGCTCCCGGGATCCACCGAGCAGTACGTC.

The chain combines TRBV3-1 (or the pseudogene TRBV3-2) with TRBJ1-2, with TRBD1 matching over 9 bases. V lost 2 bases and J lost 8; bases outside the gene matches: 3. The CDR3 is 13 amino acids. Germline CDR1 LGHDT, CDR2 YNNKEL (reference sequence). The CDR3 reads CASSQRTGEGYTF. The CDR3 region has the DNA TGTGCCAGCAGCCAAAGGACAGGGGAAGGCTACACCTTC.

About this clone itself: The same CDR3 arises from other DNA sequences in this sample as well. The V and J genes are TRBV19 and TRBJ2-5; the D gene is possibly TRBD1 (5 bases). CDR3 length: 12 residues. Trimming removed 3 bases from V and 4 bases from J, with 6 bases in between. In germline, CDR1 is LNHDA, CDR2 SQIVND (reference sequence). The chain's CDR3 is CASSIDRETQYF. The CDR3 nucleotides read TGTGCCAGTAGTATTGACAGAGAGACCCAGTACTTC. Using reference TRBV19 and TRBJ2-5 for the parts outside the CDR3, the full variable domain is DGGITQSPKYLFRKEGQNVTLSCEQNLNHDAMYWYRQDPGQGLRLIYYSQIVNDFQKGDIAEGYSVSREKKESFPLTVTSAQKNPTAFYLCASSIDRETQYFGPGTRLLVL.

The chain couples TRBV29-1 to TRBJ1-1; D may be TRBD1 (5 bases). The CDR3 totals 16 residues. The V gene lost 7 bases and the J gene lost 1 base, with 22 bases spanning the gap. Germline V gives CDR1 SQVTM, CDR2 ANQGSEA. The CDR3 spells CSGGGWSTDGNTEAFF. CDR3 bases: TGCAGCGGGGGGGGTTGGAGTACGGATGGGAACACTGAAGCTTTCTTT.

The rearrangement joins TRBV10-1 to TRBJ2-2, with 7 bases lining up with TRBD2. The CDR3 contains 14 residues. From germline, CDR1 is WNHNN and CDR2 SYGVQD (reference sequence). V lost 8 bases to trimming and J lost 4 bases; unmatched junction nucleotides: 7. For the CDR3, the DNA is TGCGCCAGCGGCGGGGGTCGAGGCACCGGGGAGCTGTTTTTT. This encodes CASGGGRGTGELFF.

CDR3 sequence reads: CASSLAGGETQYF. As DNA, the CDR3 is TGTGCCAGCAGCTTAGCAGGGGGCGAGACCCAGTACTTC. V gene TRBV13 combines with J gene TRBJ2-5; 8 nucleotides line up with TRBD1. CDR1 is PRHDT and CDR2 is FYEKMQ in the germline V gene (reference sequence). This CDR3 is built from 13 residues. J was trimmed by 5 bases and V by 1 base; bases with no gene match: 0.

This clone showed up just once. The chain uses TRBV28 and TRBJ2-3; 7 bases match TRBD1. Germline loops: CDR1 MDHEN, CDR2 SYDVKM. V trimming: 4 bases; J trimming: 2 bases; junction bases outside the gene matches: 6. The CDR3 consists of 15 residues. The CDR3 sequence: CASSSGTVDTDTQYF. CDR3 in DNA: TGTGCCAGCAGTTCCGGGACAGTAGACACAGATACGCAGTATTTT.

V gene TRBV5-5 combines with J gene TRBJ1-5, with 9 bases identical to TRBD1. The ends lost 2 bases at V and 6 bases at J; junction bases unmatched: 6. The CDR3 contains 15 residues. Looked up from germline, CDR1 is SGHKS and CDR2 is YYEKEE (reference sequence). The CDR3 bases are TGTGCCAGCAGCTTCACAGGGGGCTTTAGTCAGCCCCAGCATTTT. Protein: CASSFTGGFSQPQHF.

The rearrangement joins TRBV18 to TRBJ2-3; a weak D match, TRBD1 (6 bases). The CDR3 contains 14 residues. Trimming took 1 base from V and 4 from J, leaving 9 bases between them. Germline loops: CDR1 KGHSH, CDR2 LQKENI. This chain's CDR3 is CASSPRQGPDTQYF. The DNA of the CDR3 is TGTGCCAGCTCACCACGCCAGGGGCCAGATACGCAGTATTTT.

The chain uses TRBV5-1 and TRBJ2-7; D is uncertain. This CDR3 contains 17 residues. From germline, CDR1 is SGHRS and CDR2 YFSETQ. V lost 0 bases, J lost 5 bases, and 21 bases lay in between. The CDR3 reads CASSLGYVPSLVDEQYF. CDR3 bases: TGCGCCAGCAGCTTGGGGTATGTTCCTAGTTTAGTAGACGAGCAGTACTTC.

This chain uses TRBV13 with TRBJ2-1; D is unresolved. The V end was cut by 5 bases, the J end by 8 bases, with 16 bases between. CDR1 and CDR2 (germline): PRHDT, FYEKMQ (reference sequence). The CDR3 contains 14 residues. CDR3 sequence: CASSPRWQSDEQFF. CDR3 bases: TGTGCCAGCAGCCCCAGGTGGCAATCGGATGAGCAGTTCTTC.

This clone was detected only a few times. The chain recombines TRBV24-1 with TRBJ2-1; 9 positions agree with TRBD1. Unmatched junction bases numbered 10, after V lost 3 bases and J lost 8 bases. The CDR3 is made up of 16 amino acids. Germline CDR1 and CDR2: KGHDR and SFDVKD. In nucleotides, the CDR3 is TGTGCCACCAGTGATGCCACAGGGGGCGAAAAATATGAGCAGTTCTTC. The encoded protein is CATSDATGGEKYEQFF.

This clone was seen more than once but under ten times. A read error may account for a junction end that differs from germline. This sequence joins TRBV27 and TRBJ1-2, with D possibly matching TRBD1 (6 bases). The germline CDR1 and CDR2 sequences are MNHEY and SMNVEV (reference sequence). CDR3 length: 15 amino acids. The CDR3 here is CASSSLGQPNYGYTF. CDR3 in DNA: TGTGCCAGCAGTTCCCTAGGACAGCCCAACTACGGCTACACCTTC.

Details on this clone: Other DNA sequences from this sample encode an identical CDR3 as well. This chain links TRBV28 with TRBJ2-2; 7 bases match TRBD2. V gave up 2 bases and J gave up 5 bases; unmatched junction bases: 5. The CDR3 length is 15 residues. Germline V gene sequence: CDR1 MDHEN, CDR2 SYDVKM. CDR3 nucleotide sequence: TGTGCCAGCAGTTTAACGGGGGGTCGGACCGGGGAGCTGTTTTTT. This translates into CASSLTGGRTGELFF.

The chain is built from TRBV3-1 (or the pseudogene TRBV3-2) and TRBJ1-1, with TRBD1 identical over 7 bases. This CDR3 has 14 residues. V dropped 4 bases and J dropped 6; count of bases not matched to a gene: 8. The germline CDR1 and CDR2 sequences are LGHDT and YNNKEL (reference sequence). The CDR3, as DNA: TGTGCCAGCAGCCTCAGAGGTACAGGGGCTGAAGCTTTCTTT. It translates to CASSLRGTGAEAFF.

The CDR3 is CASRGQGTDTQYF. For the CDR3, the DNA is TGTGCCAGTAGGGGACAGGGAACAGATACGCAGTATTTT. The chain links TRBV19 to TRBJ2-3; 9 bases are a match to TRBD1. Germline loops: CDR1 LNHDA, CDR2 SQIVND (reference sequence). The CDR3 has 13 residues. Trimming took 6 bases from V and 3 from J; bases not matched to a gene: 1.

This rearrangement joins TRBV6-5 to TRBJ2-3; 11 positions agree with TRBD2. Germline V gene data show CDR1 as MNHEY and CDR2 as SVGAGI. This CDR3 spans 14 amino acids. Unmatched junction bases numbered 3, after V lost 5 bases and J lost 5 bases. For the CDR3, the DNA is TGTGCCAGCAGTCTACTAGCGGGGGTAGATACGCAGTATTTT. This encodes CASSLLAGVDTQYF.

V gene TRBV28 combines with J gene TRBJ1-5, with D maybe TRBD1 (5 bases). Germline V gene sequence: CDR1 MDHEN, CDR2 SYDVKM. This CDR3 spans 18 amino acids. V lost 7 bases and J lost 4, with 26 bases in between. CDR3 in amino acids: CASKLTGLDGGGNQPQHF. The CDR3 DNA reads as TGTGCCAGCAAATTAACGGGACTCGACGGGGGGGGAAATCAGCCCCAGCATTTT.